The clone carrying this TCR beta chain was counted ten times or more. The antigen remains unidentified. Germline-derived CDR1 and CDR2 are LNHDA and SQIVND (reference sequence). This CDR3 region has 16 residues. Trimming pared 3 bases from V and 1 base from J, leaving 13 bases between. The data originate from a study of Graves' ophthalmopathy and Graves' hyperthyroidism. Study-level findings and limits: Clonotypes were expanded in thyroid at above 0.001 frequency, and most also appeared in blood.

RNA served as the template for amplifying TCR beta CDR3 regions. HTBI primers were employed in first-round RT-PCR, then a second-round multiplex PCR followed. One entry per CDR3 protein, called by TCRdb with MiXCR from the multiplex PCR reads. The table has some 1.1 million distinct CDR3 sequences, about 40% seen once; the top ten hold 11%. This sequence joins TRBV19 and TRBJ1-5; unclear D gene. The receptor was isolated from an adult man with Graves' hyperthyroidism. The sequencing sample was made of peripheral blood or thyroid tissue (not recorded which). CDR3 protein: CASSIGRSESNQPQHF. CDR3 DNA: TGTGCCAGTAGTATCGGTAGGAGCGAAAGCAATCAGCCCCAGCATTTT.